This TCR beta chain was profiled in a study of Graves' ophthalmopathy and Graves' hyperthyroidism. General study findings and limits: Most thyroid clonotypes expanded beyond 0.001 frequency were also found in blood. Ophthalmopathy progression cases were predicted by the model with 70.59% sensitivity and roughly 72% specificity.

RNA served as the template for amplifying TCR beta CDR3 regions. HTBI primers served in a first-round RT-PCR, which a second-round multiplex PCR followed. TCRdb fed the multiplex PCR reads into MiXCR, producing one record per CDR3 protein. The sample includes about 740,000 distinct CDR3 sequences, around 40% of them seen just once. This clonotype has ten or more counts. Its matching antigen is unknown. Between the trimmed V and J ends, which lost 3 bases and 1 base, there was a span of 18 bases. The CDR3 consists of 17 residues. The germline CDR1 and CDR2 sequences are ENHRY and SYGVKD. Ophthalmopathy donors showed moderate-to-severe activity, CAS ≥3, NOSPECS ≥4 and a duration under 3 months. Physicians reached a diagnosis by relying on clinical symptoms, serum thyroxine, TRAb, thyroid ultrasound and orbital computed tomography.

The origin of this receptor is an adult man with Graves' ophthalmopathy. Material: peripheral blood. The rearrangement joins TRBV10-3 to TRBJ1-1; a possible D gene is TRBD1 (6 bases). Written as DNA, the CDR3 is TGTGCCATCAGTGATCCTTTGGCGAGACAGGAGAACACTGAAGCTTTCTTT. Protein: CAISDPLARQENTEAFF.